The 15 T cell receptor beta chains in this list originate from one sample, sequenced in a study of cytomegalovirus exposure and HLA in healthy donors. The PCR employed 60 Vbeta primers together with 13 Jbeta primers. Produced via immunoSEQ multiplex PCR; TCRdb's table is partial and in-frame only. This table has 100,000 to 150,000 clones, 74% appearing once. The sequencing input was PBMCs. All receptors derive from a woman between 50 and 59 years old in good health and CMV-seropositive.

The chain joins TRBV4-1 to TRBJ2-1; 10 bases are shared with TRBD2. J gave up 5 bases and V 4 bases, and 5 bases lay outside the gene matches. The CDR3 extends over 15 amino acids. CDR1 MGHRA and CDR2 YSYEKL come from the germline V gene. CDR3 in amino acids: CASSRAGGLNNEQFF. CDR3 DNA: TGCGCCAGCAGCCGAGCGGGGGGGTTAAACAATGAGCAGTTCTTC.

The V gene is TRBV6-5, the J gene TRBJ2-6; TRBD1 matches at 8 bases. CDR1 MNHEY and CDR2 SVGAGI come from the germline V gene. The V gene end was trimmed by 4 bases and the J gene end by 0 bases; junction bases not matched to a gene: 2. The CDR3 is 16 residues long. For the CDR3, the DNA is TGTGCCAGCAGTTTCCAGGGGGCCTCTGGGGCCAACGTCCTGACTTTC. It yields the protein CASSFQGASGANVLTF.

The chain is built from TRBV5-1 and TRBJ2-4; 13 nucleotides line up with TRBD2. The CDR3 runs to 17 residues. V lost 0 bases to trimming and J lost 8 bases; unmatched junction nucleotides: 8. Germline-derived CDR1 and CDR2 are SGHRS and YFSETQ. For the CDR3, the DNA is TGCGCCAGCAGCTTGGATACTAGCGGGGGGGTTAGGGACATTCAGTACTTC. It is translated as CASSLDTSGGVRDIQYF.

The V and J genes are TRBV29-1 and TRBJ2-2, with TRBD2 matching 8 bases. V shed 7 bases, J shed 5 bases, and the junction held 6 bases outside the gene matches. The CDR3 runs to 13 residues. Germline V gene sequence: CDR1 SQVTM, CDR2 ANQGSEA. The CDR3 DNA is TGCAGCGCCAGAGCGGGGGAAACCGGGGAGCTGTTTTTT. It specifies CSARAGETGELFF.

This clone was counted only a few times. The chain combines TRBV29-1 with TRBJ1-3; D gene uncertain. Per germline, CDR1 SQVTM and CDR2 ANQGSEA. The CDR3 loop spans 13 amino acids. V lost 2 bases and J lost 4, with 9 bases in between. CDR3 DNA: TGCAGCGTTGAACGGGATTCCGGAAACACCATATATTTT. Protein: CSVERDSGNTIYF.

The genes are TRBV7-2 and TRBJ1-2; no clear D. V lost 0 bases to trimming and J lost 7 bases, with 9 bases between them. Germline lookup yields CDR1 SGHTA and CDR2 FQGNSA. The CDR3 extends over 13 amino acids. The CDR3, as DNA: TGTGCCAGCAGCTTAGCTGAGGGAAGTGGCTACACCTTC. Encoded protein: CASSLAEGSGYTF. Based on the CDR3 plus reference TRBV7-2 and TRBJ1-2, the full variable domain is GAGVSQSPSNKVTEKGKDVELRCDPISGHTALYWYRQSLGQGLEFLIYFQGNSAPDKSGLPSDRFSAERTGGSVSTLTIQRTQQEDSAVYLCASSLAEGSGYTFGSGTRLTVV.

The rearrangement joins TRBV5-1 to TRBJ2-7; perhaps TRBD1 as D (6 bases). This CDR3 comprises 11 residues. V dropped 6 bases and J dropped 4 bases, with 8 bases sitting between them. The germline V gene encodes CDR1 SGHRS and CDR2 YFSETQ. CDR3 protein: CASKGEYEQYF. The DNA of the CDR3 is TGCGCCAGCAAGGGGGAGTACGAGCAGTACTTC.

This clone was detected only once. The chain links TRBV10-3 to TRBJ1-1; D not certain. This CDR3 is built from 14 residues. Germline assignment: CDR1 ENHRY and CDR2 SYGVKD. V lost 0 bases to trimming and J lost 7 bases, with 12 bases between them. CDR3 sequence (DNA): TGTGCCATCAGTGAGTCAGAGTTGGCGGATGAAGCTTTCTTT. It specifies CAISESELADEAFF.

The rearrangement uses TRBV19 and TRBJ2-1; D is perhaps TRBD1 (5 bases). The germline V and J ends were trimmed by 5 bases and 11 bases, with 16 bases remaining between them. Germline CDR1 is LNHDA and CDR2 is SQIVND (reference sequence). The CDR3 runs to 13 residues. CDR3 coding DNA: TGTGCCAGTAGTGCTCAATGGGGCGCCCAGCAGTTCTTC. Its protein is CASSAQWGAQQFF.

This CDR3 is CASSMATYYGYTF. DNA of the CDR3: TGTGCCAGTAGTATGGCCACCTACTATGGCTACACCTTC. V and J are TRBV19 and TRBJ1-2; D remains unclear. Between the trimmed V and J ends, which lost 3 bases and 3 bases, there was a span of 8 bases. The CDR3 loop spans 13 amino acids. The V gene's germline CDR1 is LNHDA and CDR2 SQIVND (reference sequence).

V and J are TRBV5-1 and TRBJ2-3; 7 nucleotides match TRBD2. Germline V gene sequence: CDR1 SGHRS, CDR2 YFSETQ. V shed 0 bases, J shed 5 bases, and the junction held 9 bases outside the gene matches. The CDR3 length is 16 residues. As DNA, the CDR3 is TGCGCCAGCAGCTTGGGTGCTAGCGGCAGTCTAGATACGCAGTATTTT. Encoded protein: CASSLGASGSLDTQYF.

V and J are TRBV14 and TRBJ1-6, with D perhaps matching TRBD1 (6 bases). This CDR3 has 15 amino acids. V shed 3 bases and J shed 9 bases, with 15 bases lying between them. From germline, CDR1 is SGHDN and CDR2 FVKESK. Written as DNA, the CDR3 is TGTGCCAGCAGCCAGGCAACAGGGTCAGGTTCACCCCTCCACTTT. Translated: CASSQATGSGSPLHF.

V usage is TRBV7-4 and J usage is TRBJ2-7; 7 bases line up with TRBD2. CDR1 and CDR2 from the germline V gene are SGHVT and SQSDAQ. The V and J ends lost 5 bases and 2 bases, in that order; junction bases with no gene match: 9. This CDR3 is 15 amino acids long. The CDR3 region has the DNA TGTGCCAGCAGCGCCGGACTAGACCCCCCCTACGAGCAGTACTTC. Translating gives CASSAGLDPPYEQYF.

J is TRBJ1-6 and V is TRBV5-1; no definite D call. CDR1 is SGHRS, CDR2 YFSETQ, per germline. This CDR3 is 17 amino acids long. V lost 0 bases to trimming and J lost 0 bases, with 10 bases between them. CDR3 in amino acids: CASSLEPRSSYNSPLHF. The CDR3 region has the DNA TGCGCCAGCAGCTTGGAACCGAGGAGCTCCTATAATTCACCCCTCCACTTT.

This CDR3 reads CAIREDRAPTGYTF. Written as DNA, the CDR3 is TGTGCCATCAGAGAGGACAGGGCTCCTACCGGCTACACCTTC. The genes are TRBV10-3 and TRBJ1-2, with 8 bases that match TRBD1. The length of the CDR3 is 14 residues. Germline V gives CDR1 ENHRY, CDR2 SYGVKD. V gave up 6 bases and J gave up 8 bases; unmatched junction bases: 11.